The 28 T cell receptor beta chains listed next were all sequenced from one sample in a study of vaccination effects on CD4 cells after COVID-19. Libraries were prepared by immunoSEQ multiplex PCR; TCRdb keeps only in-frame clonotypes and omits some of them. The sample carries tens of thousands of clones, under 85% recorded once. Ahead of sequencing, the ViraFEST assay grew antigen-specific CD4+ T cells using viral peptide pools. Culturing for more than eight days preceded CD4+ T cell isolation. Vaccine administered to participants consisted of two doses of either BNT162b2 or mRNA-1273. Which antigens these TCRs recognize remains unknown. This material consisted of CD4+ T cells from PBMCs cultured with HCoV-OC43 spike peptides, taken after COVID-19 vaccination. Subset in this sample: HCoV-OC43 spike overlapping peptide pool stimulation. These receptors originate from a human donor who received a COVID-19 vaccine.

As DNA, the CDR3 is TGTGCCAGCAGCTTAGAGGGCATGAACACTGAAGCTTTCTTT. The encoded protein is CASSLEGMNTEAFF. V is TRBV7-9 and J is TRBJ1-1; D ambiguous. The CDR3 contains 14 residues. Germline CDR1 and CDR2: SEHNR and FQNEAQ (reference sequence). With 1 base removed from V and 0 bases from J, the gap between germline ends came to 6 bases.

This chain joins TRBV15 and TRBJ1-1; the D is unclear. This CDR3 contains 15 residues. Germline V lookup: CDR1 LNHNV, CDR2 YYDKDF (reference sequence). V lost 0 bases to trimming and J lost 1 base, with 9 bases between them. The chain's CDR3 is CATSRDRPGNTEAFF. The CDR3 DNA reads as TGTGCCACCAGCAGAGATAGGCCGGGGAACACTGAAGCTTTCTTT.

With respect to this clone: The same CDR3 also results from other DNA sequences found in this sample. V and J are TRBV24-1 and TRBJ1-1; 10 bases are a match to TRBD1. The V and J ends lost 3 bases and 4 bases, in that order; junction bases with no gene match: 4. The CDR3 length is 15 residues. Germline V gene sequence: CDR1 KGHDR, CDR2 SFDVKD. CDR3 in DNA: TGTGCCACCAGTGATCCCCGGACAGGGGGCACTGAAGCTTTCTTT. This encodes CATSDPRTGGTEAFF.

The genes are TRBV14 and TRBJ2-2; D not resolved. Germline values: CDR1 SGHDN, CDR2 FVKESK. The length of the CDR3 is 15 residues. V was clipped by 1 base and J by 3 bases, with 9 bases between them. DNA of the CDR3: TGTGCCAGCAGCCAAGCGAGGCAGTACACCGGGGAGCTGTTTTTT. Amino acids: CASSQARQYTGELFF.

This clone was counted a few times. Relative to the germline gene, one junction end is altered; a read error may explain this. This rearrangement joins TRBV9 to TRBJ1-5, with D possibly being TRBD1 (6 bases). The CDR3 is made up of 16 amino acids. Germline assignment: CDR1 SGDLS and CDR2 YYNGEE. The CDR3 DNA is TGTGCCAGCAGCGGAAAGGGGCAGGGGAAGTTCGGACAGCATGCTTTT. Its translation: CASSGKGQGKFGQHAF.

The DNA for the CDR3 is TGTGCCAGCAGTGACATCGGACTAGCGGGGGTGGAGCAGTTCTTC. Translation: CASSDIGLAGVEQFF. This chain joins TRBV6-4 and TRBJ2-1; 13 bases map to TRBD2. Germline V gives CDR1 MRHNA, CDR2 SNTAGT. This CDR3 region has 15 residues. The V and J ends lost 2 bases and 10 bases, in that order; junction bases with no gene match: 5.

The CDR3 is CASCAGTGLNEKLFF. CDR3 nucleotides: TGTGCCAGTTGCGCCGGGACAGGCCTTAATGAAAAACTGTTTTTT. The chain uses TRBV19 and TRBJ1-4, with 8 bases lining up with TRBD1. J gave up 4 bases and V 8 bases, and 9 bases lay outside the gene matches. The V gene's germline CDR1 is LNHDA and CDR2 SQIVND (reference sequence). CDR3 size: 15 residues.

This sequence joins TRBV19 and TRBJ1-1; 12 bases map to TRBD1. The germline CDR1 and CDR2 sequences are LNHDA and SQIVND (reference sequence). The junction had 6 bases not matched to a gene; V was cut back by 6 bases and J by 1 base. This CDR3 is 16 amino acids long. Here the CDR3 DNA reads TGTGCCAGTAGATCCGGGACAGGGGGCCGGAACACTGAAGCTTTCTTT. It is translated as CASRSGTGGRNTEAFF.

In nucleotides, the CDR3 is TGTGCCAGCAGCCGGGGACCGAGCACCGGGGAGCTGTTTTTT. Amino acid sequence: CASSRGPSTGELFF. This chain joins TRBV7-9 and TRBJ2-2; the D gene could be TRBD1 or TRBD2 (5 bases each). The CDR3 is 14 residues long. CDR1 is SEHNR and CDR2 is FQNEAQ in the germline V gene (reference sequence). V was clipped by 5 bases and J by 4 bases, with 11 bases between them. The whole variable domain, remainder taken from reference TRBV7-9 and TRBJ2-2, is DTGVSQNPRHKITKRGQNVTFRCDPISEHNRLYWYRQTLGQGPEFLTYFQNEAQLEKSRLLSDRFSAERPKGSFSTLEIQRTEQGDSAMYLCASSRGPSTGELFFGEGSRLTVL.

V and J are TRBV24-1 and TRBJ2-6; 7 bases map to TRBD1. CDR1 and CDR2 (germline): KGHDR, SFDVKD. Trimming at V came to 3 bases and at J to 0 bases, leaving 4 bases not matched to a gene. This CDR3 has 17 residues. This CDR3 is CATSDTRQGSGANVLTF. The DNA of the CDR3 is TGTGCCACCAGTGATACCCGACAGGGCTCTGGGGCCAACGTCCTGACTTTC.

The chain combines TRBV7-2 with TRBJ2-3; 8 bases agree with TRBD1. V shed 4 bases and J 4 bases; nucleotides not matched to a gene: 4. This CDR3 comprises 14 residues. CDR1 and CDR2 (germline): SGHTA, FQGNSA. For the CDR3, the DNA is TGTGCCAGCAGCTCTCGGACAGGGCCAGATACGCAGTATTTT. Amino acid sequence: CASSSRTGPDTQYF.

The chain uses TRBV29-1 and TRBJ1-2; maybe TRBD1 (5 bases). Germline V gives CDR1 SQVTM, CDR2 ANQGSEA. The CDR3 has 12 amino acids. With 4 bases removed from V and 4 bases from J, the gap between germline ends came to 10 bases. As DNA, the CDR3 is TGCAGCGTTGCCCGGGACGGCTATGGCTACACCTTC. It translates to CSVARDGYGYTF.

V usage is TRBV25-1 and J usage is TRBJ1-1; 9 bases align to TRBD1. V was pared by 5 bases and J by 2 bases, with 9 bases of the junction left unmatched. Looked up from germline, CDR1 is MGHDK and CDR2 is SYGVNS. The CDR3 has 16 amino acids. The CDR3 sequence: CASSFPQGQGNTEAFF. CDR3 bases: TGTGCCAGCAGTTTCCCCCAGGGACAGGGTAACACTGAAGCTTTCTTT.

This chain connects TRBV15 to TRBJ2-7; D perhaps matches TRBD1 (6 bases). The V gene's germline CDR1 is LNHNV and CDR2 YYDKDF (reference sequence). The ends were cut back, 0 bases at V and 1 base at J, with 10 bases in the middle. The CDR3 totals 15 residues. CDR3 sequence reads: CATSRDRGSSYEQYV. The DNA for the CDR3 is TGTGCCACCAGCAGAGACAGGGGAAGTTCCTACGAGCAGTACGTC.

The chain uses TRBV18 and TRBJ1-2; tentative D call: TRBD1 (5 bases). CDR3 length: 14 amino acids. CDR1 KGHSH and CDR2 LQKENI come from the germline V gene. The ends were cut back, 3 bases at V and 4 bases at J, with 12 bases in the middle. The CDR3 here is CASSPPLDSYGYTF. CDR3 nucleotides: TGTGCCAGCTCACCCCCCTTAGACAGCTATGGCTACACCTTC.

V and J are TRBV7-2 and TRBJ1-1; tentative D call: TRBD1 (6 bases). Trimming took 5 bases from V and 9 from J, leaving 16 bases between them. Germline lookup yields CDR1 SGHTA and CDR2 FQGNSA. The CDR3 runs to 13 residues. The CDR3 DNA is TGTGCCAGCAGCCTCTTCGACGGGGGGCAAGCTTTCTTT. Its translation is CASSLFDGGQAFF.

The chain uses TRBV5-1 and TRBJ1-2; TRBD1 matches at 8 bases. Losses at the gene ends were 1 base for V and 4 bases for J; bases not matched to a gene: 6. CDR3 length: 15 amino acids. Germline V gene data show CDR1 as SGHRS and CDR2 as YFSETQ. The CDR3 bases are TGCGCCAGCAGCTTGTGGCAGGGGGCTTCCTATGGCTACACCTTC. Protein product: CASSLWQGASYGYTF.

This chain links TRBV30 with TRBJ2-2; D is unclear. This CDR3 is built from 13 residues. Deletions cut 0 bases from V and 6 bases from J, with 8 bases between. CDR1 is GTSNPN, CDR2 SVGIG, per germline (reference sequence). CDR3 nucleotide sequence: TGTGCCTGGAGTGTCACGACGGCCGGGGAGCTGTTTTTT. Its translation is CAWSVTTAGELFF.

The genes are TRBV9 and TRBJ2-5; a possible D gene is TRBD1 (5 bases). Per germline, CDR1 SGDLS and CDR2 YYNGEE. V was clipped by 0 bases and J by 1 base, with 7 bases between them. CDR3 length: 14 residues. DNA of the CDR3: TGTGCCAGCAGCGTAGAGGGGCTCCAAGAGACCCAGTACTTC. It encodes CASSVEGLQETQYF.

The CDR3 region is CAWSWVGGELFF. Here the CDR3 DNA reads TGTGCCTGGAGTTGGGTCGGCGGGGAGCTGTTTTTT. The gene calls are TRBV30 and TRBJ2-2; D unclear. Looked up from germline, CDR1 is GTSNPN and CDR2 is SVGIG (reference sequence). This CDR3 region has 12 residues. V was clipped by 2 bases and J by 7 bases, with 8 bases between them.

V gene TRBV18 combines with J gene TRBJ1-5; D is ambiguous. The CDR3 loop spans 14 amino acids. CDR1 and CDR2 (germline): KGHSH, LQKENI. With 2 bases removed from V and 1 base from J, the gap between germline ends came to 6 bases. The CDR3 loop reads CASSPMGSNQPQHF. CDR3 in DNA: TGTGCCAGCTCACCAATGGGAAGCAATCAGCCCCAGCATTTT.

In its sample, this clone was seen a few times. The chain carries TRBV6-1 and TRBJ1-3; D remains unclear. Germline values: CDR1 MNHNS, CDR2 SASEGT. The CDR3 is made up of 14 amino acids. V lost 2 bases and J 0 bases, leaving 5 bases between the germline ends. CDR3 DNA: TGTGCCAGCAGTGAACGGGTCTCTGGAAACACCATATATTTT. It encodes CASSERVSGNTIYF.

The V gene is TRBV6-5, the J gene TRBJ2-5, with D tentatively TRBD1 (5 bases). V lost 7 bases and J lost 5, with 14 bases in between. The CDR3 spans 13 residues. Germline V gene sequence: CDR1 MNHEY, CDR2 SVGAGI. The CDR3 spells CASKRQGRETQYF. In DNA, the CDR3 is TGTGCCAGCAAGAGGCAGGGTAGGGAGACCCAGTACTTC.

This clone appeared a few times. This chain uses TRBV2 with TRBJ1-1; perhaps TRBD1 as D (5 bases). The CDR3 runs 11 residues. Per germline, CDR1 SNHLY and CDR2 FYNNEI. The V end lost 8 bases, the J end lost 1 base, and 5 bases lay between the germline ends. The DNA of the CDR3 is TGTGCCAGCGGGGGGAACACTGAAGCTTTCTTT. This codes for CASGGNTEAFF.

This clone was recorded once. The chain couples TRBV29-1 to TRBJ2-1, with a tentative D call TRBD2 (7 bases). The CDR3 has 15 amino acids. The V gene's germline CDR1 is SQVTM and CDR2 ANQGSEA. Trimming removed 3 bases at V and 0 bases at J, with 12 bases between. In DNA form, the CDR3 reads TGCAGCGTTGATCCGGGGGGCTACTCCTACAATGAGCAGTTCTTC. This encodes CSVDPGGYSYNEQFF.

This clone was seen once. The CDR3 sequence: CASSLGQGSGYTF. DNA for the CDR3: TGCGCCAGCAGCTTGGGTCAGGGTAGCGGCTACACCTTC. The chain couples TRBV5-1 to TRBJ1-2; tentative D call: TRBD1 (5 bases). From germline, CDR1 is SGHRS and CDR2 YFSETQ. This CDR3 has 13 residues. Deletions cut 0 bases from V and 8 bases from J, with 11 bases between. The variable domain in full, completed from reference TRBV5-1 and TRBJ1-2, reads KAGVTQTPRYLIKTRGQQVTLSCSPISGHRSVSWYQQTPGQGLQFLFEYFSETQRNKGNFPGRFSGRQFSNSRSEMNVSTLELGDSALYLCASSLGQGSGYTFGSGTRLTVV.

The CDR3 is CATSDPVSGQPNEKLFF. The CDR3 coding sequence is TGTGCCACCAGTGATCCTGTTAGCGGACAGCCTAATGAAAAACTGTTTTTT. The chain joins TRBV24-1 to TRBJ1-4, with D maybe TRBD1 (6 bases). The germline gives CDR1 KGHDR, CDR2 SFDVKD. Trimming stripped 3 bases from V and 3 bases from J, with 16 bases between. The CDR3 runs 17 residues.

This chain uses TRBV4-3 with TRBJ2-7, with D unclear. V lost 8 bases, J lost 3 bases, and 17 bases lay in between. CDR3 length: 14 residues. Germline V CDR1 and CDR2: LGHNA, YSLEER. The CDR3 sequence: CASLLEVFLYEQYV. CDR3 DNA: TGCGCCAGCCTCTTAGAGGTTTTCCTCTACGAGCAGTACGTC.